The 30 T cell receptor beta chains given below trace back to one sample, sequenced in a study of T cells in Graves' hyperthyroidism and ophthalmopathy. The CDR3 regions of TCR beta were amplified from RNA transcripts. Using the HTBI primer set, a first-round RT-PCR was run on the TCR CDR3. TCRdb reprocessed the multiplex PCR reads with MiXCR, giving one entry per CDR3 protein. The sample yields about 350,000 distinct CDR3 sequences, approximately 15% seen once. Sequencing was done on a sample of blood. Source of these receptors: a woman under 40 with Graves' hyperthyroidism.

This clonotype was observed many times. The chain couples TRBV5-1 to TRBJ2-2; TRBD2 agrees at 10 bases. This CDR3 comprises 15 residues. V gave up 0 bases and J gave up 6 bases; unmatched junction bases: 2. CDR1 SGHRS and CDR2 YFSETQ come from the germline V gene. The CDR3 here is CASSLASGSSGELFF. The CDR3, as DNA: TGCGCCAGCAGCTTGGCTAGCGGGAGTTCCGGGGAGCTGTTTTTT.

This clonotype was detected only a few times. The chain couples TRBV11-2 to TRBJ2-7; D is perhaps TRBD2 (5 bases). The CDR3 spans 15 residues. Trimming pared 0 bases from V and 1 base from J, leaving 10 bases between. Germline CDR1 SGHAT, CDR2 FQNNGV. CDR3 in DNA: TGTGCCAGCAGCTTAGAGTGGGAGACTTCCTACGAGCAGTACTTC. This codes for CASSLEWETSYEQYF.

This clonotype came up a few times. The chain recombines TRBV5-1 with TRBJ2-5, with TRBD2 identical over 10 bases. V lost 1 base, J lost 14 bases, and 8 bases stayed unmatched. Germline CDR1 is SGHRS and CDR2 is YFSETQ. The CDR3 loop spans 13 amino acids. DNA of the CDR3: TGCGCCAGCAGCTTGTTCCTAGCGGGAGAAATCTACTTC. This codes for CASSLFLAGEIYF.

This clonotype was found many times. The gene calls are TRBV7-8 and TRBJ1-1, with D unresolved. CDR3 size: 13 residues. The V end was cut by 5 bases, the J end by 4 bases, with 11 bases between. The germline V gene encodes CDR1 SGHVS and CDR2 FQNEAQ. CDR3 amino acids: CASSTQRSTEAFF. CDR3 bases: TGTGCCAGCAGCACCCAACGGAGCACTGAAGCTTTCTTT.

V is TRBV11-1 and J is TRBJ2-7; D tentatively fits TRBD1 or TRBD2 (6 bases each). V was shortened by 3 bases and J by 2 bases, with 14 bases between the two germline ends. The CDR3 contains 15 residues. Looked up from germline, CDR1 is SGHAT and CDR2 is FQDESV (reference sequence). CDR3 nucleotides: TGTGCCAGCAGCTTGGGGGGCGGGGTGACCTACGAGCAGTACTTC. This sequence encodes CASSLGGGVTYEQYF.

This clonotype showed up many times. The V gene is TRBV28, the J gene TRBJ2-1; D is uncertain. Between the trimmed V and J ends, which lost 3 bases and 4 bases, there was a span of 4 bases. The length of the CDR3 is 12 residues. Per the germline V gene, CDR1 is MDHEN and CDR2 is SYDVKM. The CDR3 spells CASSLEYNEQFF. CDR3 in DNA: TGTGCCAGCAGTTTGGAGTACAATGAGCAGTTCTTC.

This clonotype occurred many times. The rearrangement joins TRBV24-1 to TRBJ2-1; 7 bases are a match to TRBD2. Looked up from germline, CDR1 is KGHDR and CDR2 is SFDVKD. The J segment lost 1 base and the V segment lost 9 bases, leaving 11 bases of the junction unmatched. This CDR3 has 16 amino acids. The CDR3 DNA sequence: TGTGCCACCCTTGGCGGGAGTAAAAGGTCCTACAATGAGCAGTTCTTC. Translated, it gives CATLGGSKRSYNEQFF.

This clonotype has more than one count but fewer than ten. This sequence joins TRBV5-1 and TRBJ1-6, with D unclear. From germline, CDR1 is SGHRS and CDR2 YFSETQ. The CDR3 is 13 amino acids. V lost 0 bases to trimming and J lost 8 bases, with 6 bases between them. For the CDR3, the DNA is TGCGCCAGCAGCTTGGTGATGGATTCACCCCTCCACTTT. It specifies CASSLVMDSPLHF.

The gene calls are TRBV20-1 and TRBJ2-5; D is unclear. The CDR3 is 13 amino acids. V was clipped by 1 base and J by 5 bases, with 11 bases between them. Germline CDR1 is DFQATT and CDR2 is SNEGSKA (reference sequence). The CDR3 bases are TGCAGTGCTAGAGTTTTAGTGGGGGAGACCCAGTACTTC. Translated: CSARVLVGETQYF.

V and J are TRBV18 and TRBJ1-4, with D possibly being TRBD1 (6 bases). The germline V gene encodes CDR1 KGHSH and CDR2 LQKENI. V was clipped by 2 bases and J by 7 bases, with 11 bases between them. This CDR3 comprises 14 residues. The CDR3 region has the DNA TGTGCCAGCTCACCAACGGGGGCGGCTGAAAAACTGTTTTTT. Translating gives CASSPTGAAEKLFF.

Only a few counts were recorded for this clonotype. The chain carries TRBV7-8 and TRBJ2-5, with a weak D call TRBD1 (6 bases). Germline V gene sequence: CDR1 SGHVS, CDR2 FQNEAQ. Trimming shortened V by 5 bases and J by 4 bases, and 14 bases separated the two germline ends. The CDR3 is made up of 14 amino acids. The CDR3 nucleotides are TGTGCCAGCAGCCCTAGCAGAGGGGGAGAGACCCAGTACTTC. Its translation is CASSPSRGGETQYF.

A few counts support this clonotype. The CDR3 region is CASSSLQGALDEQYF. CDR3 bases: TGTGCCAGCAGCTCCCTTCAGGGGGCGCTGGACGAGCAGTACTTC. The rearrangement uses TRBV6-1 and TRBJ2-7; 8 bases map to TRBD1. CDR1 is MNHNS, CDR2 SASEGT, per germline. Germline trimming cut 6 bases from V and 5 bases from J; bases unmatched to any gene: 12. The CDR3 extends over 15 amino acids.

The chain is built from TRBV6-1 and TRBJ2-2; D is possibly TRBD1 or TRBD2 (5 bases each). Looked up from germline, CDR1 is MNHNS and CDR2 is SASEGT. V dropped 6 bases and J dropped 7 bases, with 12 bases sitting between them. The length of the CDR3 is 13 residues. CDR3 residues: CASRREGSGELFF. The CDR3 bases are TGTGCCAGCAGAAGAGAGGGGAGCGGGGAGCTGTTTTTT.

This clonotype was detected many times. The V call is TRBV28, the J call TRBJ2-6, with 12 bases identical to TRBD2. The CDR3 spans 21 residues. The V gene end was trimmed by 5 bases and the J gene end by 0 bases; junction bases not matched to a gene: 14. Germline values: CDR1 MDHEN, CDR2 SYDVKM. CDR3 sequence: CASSTSLAGGLSPSGANVLTF. The CDR3 DNA reads as TGTGCCAGCAGTACCTCCCTAGCGGGAGGGCTCTCCCCCTCTGGGGCCAACGTCCTGACTTTC. Using reference TRBV28 and TRBJ2-6 for the parts outside the CDR3, the full variable domain is DVKVTQSSRYLVKRTGEKVFLECVQDMDHENMFWYRQDPGLGLRLIYFSYDVKMKEKGDIPEGYSVSREKKERFSLILESASTNQTSMYLCASSTSLAGGLSPSGANVLTFGAGSRLTVL.

This clonotype was observed many times. The V and J genes are TRBV20-1 and TRBJ1-1; no firm D call. V was clipped by 0 bases and J by 3 bases, with 8 bases between them. CDR3 size: 13 residues. Germline CDR1 and CDR2: DFQATT and SNEGSKA (reference sequence). The CDR3 sequence is CSARDWLDTEAFF. DNA of the CDR3: TGCAGTGCTAGAGATTGGCTGGACACTGAAGCTTTCTTT.

This clonotype was detected ten times or more. The rearrangement links TRBV10-3 to TRBJ1-2; TRBD1 matches at 8 bases. J was trimmed by 4 bases and V by 2 bases; bases with no gene match: 9. CDR3 size: 16 residues. From germline, CDR1 is ENHRY and CDR2 SYGVKD. CDR3 sequence: CAISEPGTGIPYGYTF. The CDR3 coding sequence is TGTGCCATCAGTGAGCCCGGGACAGGCATACCCTATGGCTACACCTTC.

This clonotype has a count of ten or more. The gene calls are TRBV12-5 and TRBJ1-1; tentatively, D is TRBD1 (5 bases). Germline lookup yields CDR1 LGHNT and CDR2 FRNRAP. The CDR3 is made up of 19 amino acids. Trimming pared 7 bases from V and 1 base from J, leaving 28 bases between. This CDR3 is CASAYQRGTTGLWNTEAFF. Written as DNA, the CDR3 is TGTGCTAGTGCCTATCAAAGAGGCACAACAGGCCTGTGGAACACTGAAGCTTTCTTT.

As for this clonotype: The junction differs from germline at one of its ends, possibly a read error. The chain links TRBV13 to TRBJ2-1; D perhaps matches TRBD1 (6 bases). Germline loops: CDR1 PRHDT, CDR2 FYEKMQ (reference sequence). CDR3 length: 19 residues. CDR3 amino acids: CASSLMGLRGKYPIYEQSF. The CDR3, as DNA: TGTGCCAGCAGCTTAATGGGGTTAAGGGGGAAATACCCTATTTATGAGCAGTCCTTC.

V is TRBV27 and J is TRBJ1-2, with 12 positions matching TRBD1. The CDR3 totals 17 residues. Germline loops: CDR1 MNHEY, CDR2 SMNVEV (reference sequence). V trimming: 5 bases; J trimming: 7 bases; junction bases outside the gene matches: 14. The CDR3 coding sequence is TGTGCCAGCAGTCCAAACACCGGGACAGGGGGCTTAGGTGGCTACACCTTC. The encoded protein is CASSPNTGTGGLGGYTF.

The chain is built from TRBV2 and TRBJ2-1, with 7 positions matching TRBD1. CDR1 is SNHLY, CDR2 FYNNEI, per germline. This CDR3 comprises 16 residues. J gave up 2 bases and V 4 bases, and 8 bases lay outside the gene matches. In nucleotides, the CDR3 is TGTGCCAGCAGTGGATCCGGGACAGCTACCTACAATGAGCAGTTCTTC. Translation: CASSGSGTATYNEQFF.

A remark on this clonotype: A clone one base away is much larger, so this may be a read error. The chain employs TRBV28 and TRBJ2-3, with D possibly being TRBD1 or TRBD2 (5 bases each). Germline V gene data show CDR1 as MDHEN and CDR2 as SYDVKM. The CDR3 covers 16 residues. The CDR3 loop reads CAGRASSGPGTDTQYF. In DNA form, the CDR3 reads TGTGCCGGCAGGGCGAGCTCGGGACCGGGCACAGATACGCAGTATTTT.

The sample holds a few counts of this clonotype. The chain couples TRBV7-8 to TRBJ2-4; 9 bases map to TRBD2. Germline CDR1 reads SGHVS; CDR2 reads FQNEAQ. Trimming cost V 4 bases and J 7 bases; bases outside gene matches: 5. The CDR3 has 14 amino acids. This CDR3 reads CASSSDSGSNIQYF. CDR3 nucleotide sequence: TGTGCCAGCAGCTCGGATAGCGGGAGTAACATTCAGTACTTC.

This clonotype was detected ten times or more. This chain links TRBV7-2 with TRBJ2-5; TRBD1 agrees at 7 bases. CDR3 length equals 14 residues. Germline V gene lookup returns CDR1 SGHTA and CDR2 FQGNSA. J lost 1 base, V lost 4 bases, and 3 bases had no gene match. In DNA, the CDR3 is TGTGCCAGCAGCTCTACAGGGGTCCAAGAGACCCAGTACTTC. This sequence encodes CASSSTGVQETQYF.

This clonotype was counted many times. CDR3 region: CSAESTGEGYGYTF. CDR3 nucleotides: TGCAGTGCCGAATCGACAGGGGAAGGGTATGGCTACACCTTC. The chain is built from TRBV20-1 and TRBJ1-2, with 8 nucleotides matching TRBD1. V was clipped by 6 bases and J by 5 bases; unmatched bases: 11. This CDR3 is built from 14 residues. CDR1 is DFQATT, CDR2 SNEGSKA, per germline (reference sequence).

This chain joins TRBV30 and TRBJ1-1, with a tentative D call TRBD1 (5 bases). The V gene lost 5 bases and the J gene lost 10 bases, with 14 bases spanning the gap. CDR3 length: 11 amino acids. Germline V CDR1 and CDR2: GTSNPN, SVGIG (reference sequence). In nucleotides, the CDR3 is TGTGCCTGGGGTGGGGGGACCGGAGCTTTCTTT. The encoded protein is CAWGGGTGAFF.

This clonotype was seen at least ten times. The CDR3 spells CASSPPGTANYGYTF. The CDR3 region has the DNA TGTGCCAGCAGCCCCCCCGGGACAGCTAACTATGGCTACACCTTC. J is TRBJ1-2 and V is TRBV7-2, with 7 bases fitting TRBD1. The CDR3 loop spans 15 amino acids. Per germline, CDR1 SGHTA and CDR2 FQGNSA. Trimming at V came to 5 bases and at J to 0 bases, leaving 6 bases not matched to a gene.

This clonotype has a count of ten or more. The genes are TRBV5-1 and TRBJ2-3; a possible D gene is TRBD1 (6 bases). This CDR3 comprises 14 residues. Germline V gene lookup returns CDR1 SGHRS and CDR2 YFSETQ. The V and J ends lost 4 bases and 3 bases respectively, with 12 bases between them. The CDR3 sequence is CASSPGQPTDTQYF. The CDR3 bases are TGCGCCAGCAGCCCCGGACAGCCTACAGATACGCAGTATTTT.

Many counts were recorded for this clonotype. V usage is TRBV15 and J usage is TRBJ1-2; tentative D call: TRBD1 (5 bases). The CDR3 is 15 amino acids. CDR1 is LNHNV and CDR2 is YYDKDF in the germline V gene (reference sequence). V dropped 1 base and J dropped 3 bases, with 12 bases sitting between them. The CDR3 DNA is TGTGCCACCAGCAGAGTTCATCAGGGTGACTATGGCTACACCTTC. It yields the protein CATSRVHQGDYGYTF.

The rearrangement uses TRBV6-1 and TRBJ2-3; D possibly corresponds to TRBD2 (6 bases). Germline CDR1 and CDR2: MNHNS and SASEGT. The V end was cut by 0 bases, the J end by 4 bases, with 14 bases between. The CDR3 loop spans 16 amino acids. The CDR3 bases are TGTGCCAGCAGTGAAGCGGCGGGAACGGTGGCAGATACGCAGTATTTT. Protein: CASSEAAGTVADTQYF.

At least ten counts were recorded for this clonotype. This chain connects TRBV28 to TRBJ1-5, with 7 bases identical to TRBD1. The CDR3 is 15 residues long. The germline gives CDR1 MDHEN, CDR2 SYDVKM. V was clipped by 2 bases and J by 9 bases; unmatched bases: 10. Written as DNA, the CDR3 is TGTGCCAGCAGTTTACCCCGGACAGGAGAGCGGCCCCAGCATTTT. Translating gives CASSLPRTGERPQHF.